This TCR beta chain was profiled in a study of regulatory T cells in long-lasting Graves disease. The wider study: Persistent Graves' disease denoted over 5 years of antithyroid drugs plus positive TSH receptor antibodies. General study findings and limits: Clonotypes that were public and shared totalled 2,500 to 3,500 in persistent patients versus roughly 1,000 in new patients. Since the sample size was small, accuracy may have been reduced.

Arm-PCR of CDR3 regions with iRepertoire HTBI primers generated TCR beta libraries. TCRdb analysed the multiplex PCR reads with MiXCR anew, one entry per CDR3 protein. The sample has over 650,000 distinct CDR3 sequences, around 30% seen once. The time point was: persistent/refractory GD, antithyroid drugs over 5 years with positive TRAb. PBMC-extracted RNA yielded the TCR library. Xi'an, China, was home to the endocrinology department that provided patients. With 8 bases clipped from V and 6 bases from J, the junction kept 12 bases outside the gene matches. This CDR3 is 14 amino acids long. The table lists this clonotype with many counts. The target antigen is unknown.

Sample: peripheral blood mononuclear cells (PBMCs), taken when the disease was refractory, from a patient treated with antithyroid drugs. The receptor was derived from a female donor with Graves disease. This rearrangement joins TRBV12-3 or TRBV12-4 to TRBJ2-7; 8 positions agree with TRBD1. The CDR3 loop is CASQPRTGLPEQYF. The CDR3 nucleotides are TGTGCCAGCCAACCTAGGACAGGGCTGCCCGAGCAGTACTTC.